These 19 T cell receptor beta chains originate from one sample sequenced in a study of CXCR3-negative and CXCR3-positive naive CD8 T cells. Via 5' RACE with UMI labels, TRB cDNA libraries were prepared. From the 5' RACE reads, TCRdb lists one entry per CDR3 protein and no DNA. Recorded for this sample: 50,000 to 75,000 distinct CDR3 sequences. The sample comprised naive CXCR3- CD8+ T cells from blood. Subset specified: CD45RO-CCR7+CD27+CD95- naive CD8+ T cells lacking CXCR3 (TNR3-). The receptors were sampled from a human donor in good health. Some clones in this sample may be carry-over from other donors' samples.

The J gene is TRBJ1-1, the V gene TRBV29-1; TCRdb calls TRBD1, which cannot be checked without DNA. The CDR3 spans 15 residues. Germline CDR1 and CDR2: SQVTM and ANQGSEA. CDR3 region: CSVEFPGRTNTEAFF.

The CDR3 sequence: CATKFDQGVAHPCSYGYTF. The V call is TRBV24-1, the J call TRBJ1-2; the TCRdb call, TRBD1, lacks DNA for checking. Germline V lookup: CDR1 KGHDR, CDR2 SFDVKD. CDR3 length: 19 amino acids.

The CDR3 protein is CASSARDRGPDTQYF. The chain couples TRBV28 to TRBJ2-3; with no DNA, the TCRdb D assignment of TRBD1 cannot be verified. Germline V CDR1 and CDR2: MDHEN, SYDVKM. CDR3 length: 15 amino acids.

V gene TRBV4-2 combines with J gene TRBJ2-7; TCRdb picks TRBD1, but there is no DNA to check that call. The CDR3 length is 14 residues. Germline lookup yields CDR1 LGHNA and CDR2 YNFKEQ. This CDR3 reads CASSQMPDSHEQYF.

This sequence joins TRBV15 and TRBJ1-2; the D call from TCRdb, TRBD1, cannot be confirmed without DNA. The CDR3 sequence is 15 residues long. Germline CDR1 reads LNHNV; CDR2 reads YYDKDF (reference sequence). The chain's CDR3 is CATSAGQGASYGYTF.

The chain joins TRBV7-9 to TRBJ1-2; checking the TCRdb D call of TRBD1 is not possible without DNA. Per germline, CDR1 SEHNR and CDR2 FQNEAQ (reference sequence). This CDR3 contains 13 residues. The CDR3 protein is CASSSGQLYGYTF.

This CDR3 reads CASSQDLSGQGAYGYTF. The chain joins TRBV4-3 to TRBJ1-2; checking the TCRdb D call of TRBD1 is not possible without DNA. CDR1 is LGHNA, CDR2 YSLEER, per germline. The CDR3 is 17 amino acids.

V and J are TRBV7-9 and TRBJ1-4; the TCRdb call, TRBD1, lacks DNA for checking. Germline CDR1 reads SEHNR; CDR2 reads FQNEAQ (reference sequence). The CDR3 is made up of 14 amino acids. The CDR3 loop is CASSLQQGDEKLFF.

The chain is built from TRBV19 and TRBJ2-7; TCRdb picks TRBD2, but there is no DNA to check that call. The germline V gene encodes CDR1 LNHDA and CDR2 SQIVND (reference sequence). The CDR3 is 13 residues long. The CDR3 sequence: CASSAAGGYEQYF.

The chain employs TRBV27 and TRBJ1-6. This CDR3 has 14 residues. Germline V gene sequence: CDR1 MNHEY, CDR2 SMNVEV (reference sequence). The CDR3 spells CASSFSGINSPLHF.

The rearrangement joins TRBV12-3 or TRBV12-4 to TRBJ2-3; TCRdb designates TRBD1, a call that cannot be tested without DNA. CDR3 length equals 13 residues. The CDR3 reads CASRDRFTDTQYF.

The chain recombines TRBV10-3 with TRBJ2-7; TCRdb lists TRBD1, though no DNA is available to test this call. The CDR3 has 15 residues. The V gene's germline CDR1 is ENHRY and CDR2 SYGVKD. The CDR3 region is CAISIWDRGSYEQYF.

The J gene is TRBJ2-7, the V gene TRBV25-1; absent DNA, TCRdb's TRBD1 call cannot be checked. Germline V gives CDR1 MGHDK, CDR2 SYGVNS. The CDR3 is 13 residues long. The CDR3 region is CASTRTGLVEQYF.

CDR3: CSAREGAADTQYF. V usage is TRBV20-1 and J usage is TRBJ2-3; the D gene TCRdb calls, TRBD1, cannot be checked with no DNA. CDR1 and CDR2 (germline): DFQATT, SNEGSKA (reference sequence). This CDR3 is 13 amino acids long.

The genes are TRBV7-3 and TRBJ2-2; checking the TCRdb D call of TRBD1 is not possible without DNA. CDR3 length: 18 residues. Germline assignment: CDR1 SGHTA and CDR2 FQGTGA. CDR3 loop: CASSFDLQGAYNTGELFF. Full variable domain (missing parts from reference TRBV7-3 and TRBJ2-2): GAGVSQTPSNKVTEKGKYVELRCDPISGHTALYWYRQSLGQGPEFLIYFQGTGAADDSGLPNDRFFAVRPEGSVSTLKIQRTERGDSAVYLCASSFDLQGAYNTGELFFGEGSRLTVL.

This chain connects TRBV12-3 or TRBV12-4 to TRBJ2-7. The CDR3 has 14 amino acids. CDR3 amino acids: CASSLWAGDYEQYF.

This chain joins TRBV7-7 and TRBJ2-7. Per the germline V gene, CDR1 is SSHAT and CDR2 is FNYEAQ (reference sequence). The CDR3 loop spans 14 amino acids. The CDR3 spells CASSPVNKGNEQYF.

The rearrangement links TRBV7-8 to TRBJ1-5. Germline CDR1 SGHVS, CDR2 FQNEAQ. CDR3 length equals 17 residues. CDR3 in amino acids: CASSASLINLYNQPQHF. Together with reference TRBV7-8 and TRBJ1-5, the CDR3 gives the full variable domain: GAGVSQSPRYKVAKRGQDVALRCDPISGHVSLFWYQQALGQGPEFLTYFQNEAQLDKSGLPSDRFFAERPEGSVSTLKIQRTQQEDSAVYLCASSASLINLYNQPQHFGDGTRLSIL.

The chain recombines TRBV12-3 or TRBV12-4 with TRBJ2-7; TCRdb's D call of TRBD2 is untestable without DNA. This CDR3 is 14 amino acids long. The CDR3 sequence: CASSRGTSGDEQYF.